The clone carrying this T cell receptor (beta chain) has more than one count but fewer than ten. TCRdb fed the RT-PCR reads into MiXCR, producing one record per CDR3 protein. The table lists about 960,000 distinct CDR3 sequences, about a sixth of them singletons. CDR3 length: 17 residues. V lost 0 bases, J lost 6 bases, and 18 bases lay in between. The data stem from a study of patients and donors after allogeneic stem cell transplantation. The material sequenced was blood, either unsorted or a sorted T cell fraction (not recorded which). The chain has TRBV12-3 or TRBV12-4 and TRBJ1-5, with D unclear. The TCR comes from a human donor who was either an allogeneic HSCT recipient or a stem cell or donor lymphocyte infusion donor (not recorded which). It is not recorded whose cells these are; they may come from a transplant donor. The CDR3 coding sequence is TGTGCCAGCAGTTTAGCGTTGGGCAGGCCTGGAGCTCAGCCCCAGCATTTT. Its translation is CASSLALGRPGAQPQHF.